The sequence of this T cell receptor (beta chain) was determined in a study of blood T cell repertoires in COVID-19. This clone was seen once. Generated by immunoSEQ multiplex PCR, the TCRdb table keeps only in-frame clones and is missing some. In the table there are 10,000 to 15,000 clones, about 83% of which are singletons. Germline V gene lookup returns CDR1 GTSNPN and CDR2 SVGIG (reference sequence). The CDR3 length is 14 residues. The ends lost 0 bases at V and 6 bases at J; junction bases unmatched: 5. This TCR was recovered from a man aged 35-49 years with active or convalescent COVID-19. Sequenced sample: peripheral blood. The chain uses TRBV30 and TRBJ1-1, with 9 positions matching TRBD1. The CDR3 loop is CAWSVSGTGPEAFF. In nucleotides, the CDR3 is TGTGCCTGGAGTGTATCAGGGACAGGGCCTGAAGCTTTCTTT.